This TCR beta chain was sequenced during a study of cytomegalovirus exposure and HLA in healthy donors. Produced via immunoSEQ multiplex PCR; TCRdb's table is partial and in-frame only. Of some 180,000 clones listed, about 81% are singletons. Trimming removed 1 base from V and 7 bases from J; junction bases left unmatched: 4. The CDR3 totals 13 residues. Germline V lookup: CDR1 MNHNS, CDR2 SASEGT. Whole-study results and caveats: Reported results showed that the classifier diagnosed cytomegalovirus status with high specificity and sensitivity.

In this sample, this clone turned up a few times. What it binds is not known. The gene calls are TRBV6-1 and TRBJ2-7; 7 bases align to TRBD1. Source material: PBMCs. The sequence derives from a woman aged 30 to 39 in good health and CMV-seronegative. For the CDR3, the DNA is TGTGCCAGCAGTGAAGGACAGGGCTTGGAGCAGTACTTC. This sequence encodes CASSEGQGLEQYF.